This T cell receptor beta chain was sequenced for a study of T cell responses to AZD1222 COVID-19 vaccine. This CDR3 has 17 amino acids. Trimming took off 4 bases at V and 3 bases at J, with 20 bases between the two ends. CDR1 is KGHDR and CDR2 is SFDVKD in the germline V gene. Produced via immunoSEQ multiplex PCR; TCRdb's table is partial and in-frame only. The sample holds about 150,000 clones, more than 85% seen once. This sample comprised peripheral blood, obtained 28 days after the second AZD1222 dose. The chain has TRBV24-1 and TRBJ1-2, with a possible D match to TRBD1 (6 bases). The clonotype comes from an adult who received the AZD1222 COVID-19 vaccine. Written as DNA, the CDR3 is TGTGCCACCAGTGAATCCGCAAACAGGGAGGGGTACTATGGCTACACCTTC. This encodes CATSESANREGYYGYTF.